This T cell receptor (beta chain) was obtained from a study of cytomegalovirus exposure and HLA in healthy donors. Clones were read by immunoSEQ multiplex PCR, and TCRdb kept only the in-frame ones, dropping some. The sample has about 56,000 clones, more than 80% seen once. The CDR3 runs to 14 residues. After removal of 3 bases from V and 6 bases from J, the junction contained 3 bases not matched to a gene. Germline CDR1 reads SEHNR; CDR2 reads FQNEAQ (reference sequence). Study conclusions and caveats: TCR sequences were mostly rare, though some public TCRs occurred in many donors. The finding came from a later analysis; first-cohort TCR clusters tended to co-occur in the 120 or so validation repertoires. With high specificity and sensitivity, the classifier reportedly diagnosed cytomegalovirus status.

To note about this clone: Its antigen remains unidentified.

The sequence was collected from a woman aged 18-29 years in good health and CMV-seronegative. The sequencing input was PBMCs. The rearrangement joins TRBV7-9 to TRBJ2-3; 10 bases are shared with TRBD2. CDR3 in DNA: TGTGCCAGCAGCTTCCAGCGGGAGGGGGATACGCAGTATTTT. It encodes CASSFQREGDTQYF.